The entry below describes one T cell receptor (beta chain). TCRdb keeps only in-frame clones here, not all; method: immunoSEQ multiplex PCR. This table holds approximately 11,000 clones, roughly 63% found once. CDR3 length: 15 residues. V gave up 4 bases and J gave up 0 bases, with 13 bases separating them. Germline V lookup: CDR1 SGHVS, CDR2 FNYEAQ. This sample is drawn from a study of OX40 agonist ivuxolimab in advanced cancers. The chain joins TRBV7-6 to TRBJ2-7; D may correspond to TRBD1 or TRBD2 (5 bases each). This TCR derives from an adult with an advanced solid tumor such as melanoma, head and neck, liver or kidney cancer. The starting material was CD4+ or CD8+ T cells sorted from blood, obtained in a trial of the OX40 agonist ivuxolimab. The CDR3 region is CASSSELGTSYEQYF. DNA for the CDR3: TGTGCCAGCAGCTCCGAACTAGGGACCTCCTACGAGCAGTACTTC.